This T cell receptor beta chain was profiled in a study of cytomegalovirus exposure and HLA in healthy donors. Findings of the study overall: The classifier, whose performance was assessed in both the original and validation cohorts, reportedly diagnosed cytomegalovirus status with high specificity and sensitivity.

The PCR used 60 Vbeta and 13 Jbeta primers. Sequencing was performed with immunoSEQ multiplex PCR; in TCRdb, only in-frame clones are kept and a portion is missing. The sample gives 75,000 to 100,000 clones, 55% to 80% of which show up once; 1.2% is in the top ten. Worth noting for this clone: What it recognizes is unknown.

This clonotype originated in a female donor in good health and CMV-seronegative. Sequencing was carried out using PBMCs.

Here the CDR3 DNA reads TGTGCCAGCAGCTTGCCCGTAGGGAGCTCCTACGAGCAGTACTTC. Translating gives CASSLPVGSSYEQYF. This chain uses TRBV28 with TRBJ2-7, with a possible D match to TRBD2 (5 bases). Trimming removed 6 bases from V and 0 bases from J, with 15 bases in between. CDR1 is MDHEN and CDR2 is SYDVKM in the germline V gene. This CDR3 is built from 15 residues.